Shown below are 8 T cell receptor beta chains from a single sample sequenced in a study of naive and memory T cell subsets (dated by TCRdb to 2015 to 2018). The study reported a robust and sensitive protocol to amplify, sequence and analyze TCRs, based on 3' ligation of a UMI-containing oligonucleotide to TCR cDNA. Receptors were amplified or captured by 5' RACE. Sequenced using an Illumina MiSeq. Four rounds of PCR, run with the SP2 primer together with nested alpha and beta constant region primers, were used to amplify the ligated cDNA. TCRdb handled the public reads itself, with Q25 trimming in fastp and clone calling in MiXCR, and kept productive beta chains. Rows with a matching CDR3 protein are joined into one entry that keeps the most common DNA and genes. A total of tens of thousands of distinct CDR3 sequences appear in this sample, 16% of them only once. Of the sample, around 2.7% is held by the ten largest clones.

These receptors all come from a female donor in good health.

At least ten counts were recorded for this clonotype. The rearrangement links TRBV7-9 to TRBJ2-3, with D tentatively TRBD2 (6 bases). V was cut by 5 bases and J by 2 bases, with 17 bases left in between. This CDR3 spans 16 amino acids. CDR1 and CDR2 (germline): SEHNR, FQNEAQ (reference sequence). In nucleotides, the CDR3 is TGTGCCAGCAGCCCGCCCGGGACTTTCTACACAGATACGCAGTATTTT. Amino acids: CASSPPGTFYTDTQYF.

The chain joins TRBV7-2 to TRBJ1-1; TRBD1 is a possible D gene (5 bases). The CDR3 has 16 amino acids. The V end lost 5 bases, the J end lost 4 bases, and 20 bases lay between the germline ends. In germline, CDR1 is SGHTA, CDR2 FQGNSA. The CDR3 loop reads CASSPTFLRGFTEAFF. For the CDR3, the DNA is TGTGCCAGCAGCCCGACGTTTTTGAGGGGCTTCACTGAAGCTTTCTTT.

By share, this clonotype ranks as medium-sized (0.01 to 0.1%). The CDR3 region is CSVVIWGGWSGKEQYF. The CDR3 DNA is TGCAGCGTTGTAATTTGGGGGGGTTGGTCGGGCAAAGAGCAGTACTTC. V is TRBV29-1 and J is TRBJ2-7, with 7 bases fitting TRBD2. Germline values: CDR1 SQVTM, CDR2 ANQGSEA. The CDR3 runs to 16 residues. The V gene end was trimmed by 4 bases and the J gene end by 7 bases; junction bases not matched to a gene: 19.

This clonotype was detected ten times or more. This chain connects TRBV4-1 to TRBJ1-3; 8 positions match TRBD1. With V trimmed by 7 bases and J by 5 bases, 10 bases remained unmatched. The V gene's germline CDR1 is MGHRA and CDR2 YSYEKL. The CDR3 contains 15 residues. CDR3 residues: CASKEQTGERNTIYF. The CDR3 DNA reads as TGCGCCAGCAAAGAACAGACAGGGGAGAGAAACACCATATATTTT.

This chain joins TRBV9 and TRBJ1-6; D is unresolved. Germline lookup yields CDR1 SGDLS and CDR2 YYNGEE. CDR3 size: 16 residues. V was clipped by 0 bases and J by 0 bases, with 7 bases between them. CDR3 in DNA: TGTGCCAGCAGCGTAGTGGCGGACTCCTATAATTCACCCCTCCACTTT. It translates to CASSVVADSYNSPLHF.

This clonotype was counted ten times or more. The chain employs TRBV6-5 and TRBJ2-2; 8 bases map to TRBD2. The CDR3 has 18 amino acids. The germline CDR1 and CDR2 sequences are MNHEY and SVGAGI. V shed 7 bases, J shed 0 bases, and the junction held 13 bases outside the gene matches. The CDR3 reads CASTSGGLAGTNTGELFF. The CDR3 nucleotides are TGTGCCAGCACCTCGGGGGGTTTAGCGGGGACGAACACCGGGGAGCTGTTTTTT.

V gene TRBV27 combines with J gene TRBJ1-1; the D gene is possibly TRBD1 (5 bases). CDR3 size: 14 residues. V was clipped by 3 bases and J by 1 base, with 9 bases between them. Germline V CDR1 and CDR2: MNHEY, SMNVEV (reference sequence). The CDR3 DNA reads as TGTGCCAGCAGTTTCGGGACGGAGAACACTGAAGCTTTCTTT. Protein sequence: CASSFGTENTEAFF.

This clonotype was seen at least ten times. The CDR3 protein is CASSPRQENTEAFF. In nucleotides, the CDR3 is TGTGCCAGCAGTCCACGACAGGAGAACACTGAAGCTTTCTTT. V usage is TRBV6-5 and J usage is TRBJ1-1; a possible D gene is TRBD1 (6 bases). This CDR3 is 14 amino acids long. Trimming shortened V by 5 bases and J by 1 base, and 11 bases separated the two germline ends. CDR1 and CDR2 (germline): MNHEY, SVGAGI.